This T cell receptor (beta chain) was identified in a study of identical twins. MiXCR was run by TCRdb on the 5' RACE reads, yielding one entry per CDR3 protein. The data contain 1.5 million to 2 million distinct CDR3 sequences, 25% to 35% of them singletons. On this clonotype itself: What it recognizes is unknown.

Study-wide results and limits: Invariant cells of the MAIT and iNKT types might have partly distorted the zero-insertion analyses.

Germline-derived CDR1 and CDR2 are SGHDT and YYEEEE. The CDR3 has 13 amino acids. J lost 7 bases, V lost 1 base, and 5 bases had no gene match. The chain employs TRBV5-6 and TRBJ2-7, with 7 bases identical to TRBD1. Sequenced input: cord blood. The TCR originated in a newborn girl in good health. CDR3 in amino acids: CASSLYRGVEQYF. As DNA, the CDR3 is TGTGCCAGCAGCTTGTACAGGGGAGTTGAGCAGTACTTC.